This entry lists 4 T cell receptor beta chains sequenced from one sample in a study of memory CD4+ T cells and cytomegalovirus serostatus. The sort gate was single viable CD3+CD4+CD8-CD45RO+ cells for memory CD4+ T cells. Method: immunoSEQ multiplex PCR; TCRdb's copy keeps in-frame clones and lacks some. The sample lists 85,000 to 100,000 clones; about four fifths were seen once. What was sequenced was memory CD4+ T cells from blood. These receptors were taken from an adult in good health and CMV-seropositive.

This clone has more than one count but fewer than ten. The chain is built from TRBV4-3 and TRBJ2-1; 9 bases are shared with TRBD2. The CDR3 contains 15 residues. The V gene end was trimmed by 1 base and the J gene end by 5 bases; junction bases not matched to a gene: 3. Germline V lookup: CDR1 LGHNA, CDR2 YSLEER. The CDR3 DNA reads as TGCGCCAGCAGCCAAGGCGGGAGGGGGAACAATGAGCAGTTCTTC. This encodes CASSQGGRGNNEQFF.

This clone was seen only once. This chain links TRBV7-8 with TRBJ2-4; 8 bases fit TRBD2. This CDR3 region has 14 residues. Germline V gene data show CDR1 as SGHVS and CDR2 as FQNEAQ. V gave up 5 bases and J gave up 8 bases; unmatched junction bases: 8. CDR3 bases: TGTGCCAGCAGCGCCGCTAGCGGGTTGGACATTCAGTACTTC. Translation gives CASSAASGLDIQYF.

This chain links TRBV4-3 with TRBJ1-5; D unresolved. Germline CDR1 is LGHNA and CDR2 is YSLEER. V lost 4 bases and J 5 bases, leaving 9 bases between the germline ends. The length of the CDR3 is 13 residues. DNA of the CDR3: TGCGCCAGCAGCCTCGGGTTTGATCAGCCCCAGCATTTT. Translated, it gives CASSLGFDQPQHF.

The chain links TRBV2 to TRBJ2-5; the match to TRBD1 covers 7 bases. Trimming took 6 bases from V and 5 from J; bases not matched to a gene: 12. CDR1 is SNHLY and CDR2 is FYNNEI in the germline V gene. The CDR3 is made up of 15 amino acids. The CDR3 loop reads CASSPRGGQGETQYF. The DNA of the CDR3 is TGTGCCAGCAGCCCCAGAGGGGGCCAGGGGGAGACCCAGTACTTC.